Listed here are 26 T cell receptor beta chains from one sample, sequenced in a study of vaccination and CD4 T cells after COVID-19. Their antigens are not known. The Oncomine TCR Beta short-read assay was applied to DNA of cultured CD4+ T cells. TCRdb re-called the PCR reads with MiXCR, one entry per CDR3 protein. The data hold over 15,000 distinct CDR3 sequences, with roughly 48% observed a single time. As to treatment: 10-day PBMC culture with coronavirus spike peptide pools or control peptides (ViraFEST assay). Specimen: CD4+ T cells from blood, cultured in vitro, collected before SARS-CoV-2 vaccination. The receptors shown here come from a human donor who had recovered from COVID-19.

The CDR3 protein is CSANPGGRPDTQYF. In DNA, the CDR3 is TGCAGTGCTAACCCCGGCGGGAGGCCGGATACGCAGTATTTT. The chain couples TRBV20-1 to TRBJ2-3, with 8 bases lining up with TRBD2. The CDR3 runs to 14 residues. Germline values: CDR1 DFQATT, CDR2 SNEGSKA (reference sequence). Germline trimming cut 4 bases from V and 6 bases from J; bases unmatched to any gene: 9.

The genes are TRBV5-1 and TRBJ2-7; maybe TRBD2 (5 bases). Germline lookup yields CDR1 SGHRS and CDR2 YFSETQ. V was pared by 1 base and J by 0 bases, with 11 bases between. This CDR3 region has 15 residues. The chain's CDR3 is CASSLILGSSYEQYF. The CDR3 DNA reads TGCGCCAGCAGCTTGATTTTAGGGAGCTCCTACGAGCAGTACTTC. The full variable domain, completed using reference TRBV5-1 and TRBJ2-7, is KAGVTQTPRYLIKTRGQQVTLSCSPISGHRSVSWYQQTPGQGLQFLFEYFSETQRNKGNFPGRFSGRQFSNSRSEMNVSTLELGDSALYLCASSLILGSSYEQYFGPGTRLTVT.

This clonotype was picked up a small number of times. The CDR3 sequence: CASVSVLATGDTYEQYF. Here the CDR3 DNA reads TGTGCCAGCGTATCAGTTCTGGCCACAGGCGATACCTACGAGCAGTACTTC. The chain couples TRBV6-1 to TRBJ2-7, with D tentatively TRBD1 (5 bases). CDR1 is MNHNS, CDR2 SASEGT, per germline. The germline V and J ends were trimmed by 8 bases and 2 bases, with 25 bases remaining between them. This CDR3 contains 17 residues.

This clonotype turned up a few times. The chain combines TRBV6-4 with TRBJ1-5; possibly TRBD1 for D (6 bases). V dropped 6 bases and J dropped 0 bases, with 15 bases sitting between them. The V gene's germline CDR1 is MRHNA and CDR2 SNTAGT. The CDR3 consists of 16 residues. CDR3 DNA sequence: TGTGCCAGCAGGGGTTTGGGGGCATATAGCAATCAGCCCCAGCATTTT. Protein sequence: CASRGLGAYSNQPQHF.

The DNA of the CDR3 is TGTGCCAGCAGTTTTGACAGGGCTAATGAAAAACTGTTTTTT. Translation: CASSFDRANEKLFF. This sequence joins TRBV6-5 and TRBJ1-4, with TRBD1 matching 7 bases. This CDR3 has 14 residues. Germline CDR1 and CDR2: MNHEY and SVGAGI. The V segment lost 4 bases and the J segment 3 bases; nucleotides outside the gene matches: 2.

The chain carries TRBV20-1 and TRBJ2-5; 7 nucleotides align to TRBD2. J lost 1 base, V lost 5 bases, and 4 bases had no gene match. The CDR3 runs 13 residues. Germline V lookup: CDR1 DFQATT, CDR2 SNEGSKA (reference sequence). The CDR3 is CSAQLASQETQYF. The CDR3 nucleotides are TGCAGTGCTCAACTAGCGTCCCAAGAGACCCAGTACTTC.

The chain employs TRBV20-1 and TRBJ2-1, with 10 bases lining up with TRBD2. The CDR3 totals 15 residues. Germline CDR1 reads DFQATT; CDR2 reads SNEGSKA (reference sequence). J lost 5 bases, V lost 3 bases, and 7 bases had no gene match. The CDR3 region has the DNA TGCAGTGCTAGCCGGGGACTAGCGAAAAACAATGAGCAGTTCTTC. Its translation: CSASRGLAKNNEQFF.

The gene calls are TRBV2 and TRBJ2-7; 8 bases agree with TRBD2. Germline V lookup: CDR1 SNHLY, CDR2 FYNNEI. V was clipped by 4 bases and J by 4 bases; unmatched bases: 3. The CDR3 extends over 13 amino acids. The CDR3 sequence: CASSAGRGYEQYF. The CDR3 DNA reads TGTGCCAGCAGTGCCGGGAGGGGGTACGAGCAGTACTTC.

The chain links TRBV6-1 to TRBJ2-7; no definite D call. Germline V gene data show CDR1 as MNHNS and CDR2 as SASEGT. This CDR3 is 14 amino acids long. Trimming took off 7 bases at V and 0 bases at J, with 13 bases between the two ends. The CDR3 protein is CASTKMGVSYEQYF. The CDR3 DNA reads TGTGCCAGCACTAAAATGGGTGTCTCCTACGAGCAGTACTTC.

This clonotype has just one count. This chain joins TRBV10-1 and TRBJ1-1; 7 bases agree with TRBD1. Germline CDR1 is WNHNN and CDR2 is SYGVQD (reference sequence). The CDR3 has 15 residues. Germline trimming cut 0 bases from V and 6 bases from J; bases unmatched to any gene: 7. CDR3 bases: TGCGCCAGCAGTGAGTCGAAGGGGCAGGGGGCTGAAGCTTTCTTT. Translation: CASSESKGQGAEAFF.

The sample holds a few counts of this clonotype. The chain couples TRBV6-2 or TRBV6-3 to TRBJ1-6, with D tentatively TRBD1 (6 bases). This CDR3 comprises 14 residues. V was pared by 7 bases and J by 5 bases, with 12 bases between. The germline gives CDR1 MNHEY, CDR2 SVGEGT. CDR3 region: CASTRGFDNSPLHF. For the CDR3, the DNA is TGTGCCAGCACCAGGGGTTTTGATAATTCACCCCTCCACTTT.

This clonotype was counted a few times. The gene calls are TRBV20-1 and TRBJ1-5; perhaps TRBD1 as D (5 bases). V shed 1 base and J shed 2 bases, with 12 bases lying between them. CDR3 length equals 15 residues. CDR1 and CDR2 from the germline V gene are DFQATT and SNEGSKA (reference sequence). The CDR3 loop is CSARVSGGRNQPQHF. DNA of the CDR3: TGCAGTGCTAGAGTAAGCGGGGGTCGCAATCAGCCCCAGCATTTT.

This clonotype has only a few counts. V and J are TRBV2 and TRBJ1-1; D remains ambiguous. V was pared by 6 bases and J by 1 base, with 9 bases between. This CDR3 comprises 13 residues. Germline V lookup: CDR1 SNHLY, CDR2 FYNNEI. In DNA, the CDR3 is TGTGCCAGCAGCCCGGAGACGAACACTGAAGCTTTCTTT. Its translation is CASSPETNTEAFF.

The genes are TRBV19 and TRBJ1-2; 8 positions agree with TRBD1. CDR3 length: 16 amino acids. Germline trimming cut 3 bases from V and 3 bases from J; bases unmatched to any gene: 9. Germline V gene lookup returns CDR1 LNHDA and CDR2 SQIVND (reference sequence). The CDR3 region has the DNA TGTGCCAGTAGTATTCGGACAGGGAGAAGGGACTATGGCTACACCTTC. Translated, it gives CASSIRTGRRDYGYTF.

The chain carries TRBV24-1 and TRBJ2-2; 9 nucleotides line up with TRBD2. Germline V gene data show CDR1 as KGHDR and CDR2 as SFDVKD. This CDR3 region has 19 residues. V shed 3 bases, J shed 5 bases, and the junction held 15 bases outside the gene matches. In DNA form, the CDR3 reads TGTGCCACCAGTGATCCGCCGGGGGTGCGGGAGGGCCGGACCGGGGAGCTGTTTTTT. This codes for CATSDPPGVREGRTGELFF.

This clonotype appeared a few times. The CDR3 DNA reads as TGTGCCAGTAGTTCGGGTCAGTCTGGTCAGCCCCAGCATTTT. Its protein is CASSSGQSGQPQHF. The rearrangement links TRBV19 to TRBJ1-5; D gene ambiguous. The CDR3 runs 14 residues. V was trimmed by 5 bases and J by 6 bases, leaving 14 bases between them. The germline CDR1 and CDR2 sequences are LNHDA and SQIVND (reference sequence).

There are a few counts of this clonotype. The chain carries TRBV27 and TRBJ1-1, with D tentatively TRBD1 (5 bases). CDR1 is MNHEY, CDR2 SMNVEV, per germline (reference sequence). The V end was cut by 7 bases, the J end by 3 bases, with 18 bases between. The CDR3 has 15 amino acids. The DNA of the CDR3 is TGTGCCAGCATGACGAGGGGTTTCGTTGACACTGAAGCTTTCTTT. This encodes CASMTRGFVDTEAFF.

This rearrangement joins TRBV18 to TRBJ2-1; D remains ambiguous. V shed 3 bases and J shed 10 bases, with 13 bases lying between them. This CDR3 spans 13 amino acids. Germline-derived CDR1 and CDR2 are KGHSH and LQKENI. The CDR3 region is CASSPGDLEEQFF. CDR3 nucleotide sequence: TGTGCCAGCTCACCTGGGGATCTGGAAGAGCAGTTCTTC. Supplemented by reference TRBV18 and TRBJ2-1, the full variable domain reads NAGVMQNPRHLVRRRGQEARLRCSPMKGHSHVYWYRQLPEEGLKFMVYLQKENIIDESGMPKERFSAEFPKEGPSILRIQQVVRGDSAAYFCASSPGDLEEQFFGPGTRLTVL.

This clonotype was observed a handful of times. The V gene is TRBV20-1, the J gene TRBJ1-5; D may be TRBD1 (5 bases). The length of the CDR3 is 14 residues. From germline, CDR1 is DFQATT and CDR2 SNEGSKA (reference sequence). V was shortened by 0 bases and J by 7 bases, with 13 bases between the two germline ends. For the CDR3, the DNA is TGCAGTGCTAGAGATTTGAGGGGTGGGCAGCCCCAGCATTTT. Protein sequence: CSARDLRGGQPQHF.

Only one count was recorded for this clonotype. The J gene is TRBJ2-7, the V gene TRBV20-1, with no clear D. This CDR3 comprises 15 residues. Trimming shortened V by 3 bases and J by 3 bases, and 18 bases separated the two germline ends. In germline, CDR1 is DFQATT, CDR2 SNEGSKA (reference sequence). The CDR3 region is CSASRVQERNYEQYF. As DNA, the CDR3 is TGCAGTGCTAGTCGGGTTCAGGAGCGAAACTACGAGCAGTACTTC.

Only a few counts were recorded for this clonotype. The V and J genes are TRBV2 and TRBJ1-1, with a possible D match to TRBD1 (5 bases). Deletions cut 4 bases from V and 4 bases from J, with 16 bases between. This CDR3 region has 15 residues. Germline assignment: CDR1 SNHLY and CDR2 FYNNEI. DNA of the CDR3: TGTGCCAGCAGTGTGCTTGAGGGGATGGGCACTGAAGCTTTCTTT. It codes for CASSVLEGMGTEAFF.

There are a few counts of this clonotype. This chain connects TRBV20-1 to TRBJ2-3, with 14 nucleotides matching TRBD2. The J segment lost 5 bases and the V segment lost 3 bases, leaving 4 bases of the junction unmatched. The CDR3 covers 15 residues. Germline V lookup: CDR1 DFQATT, CDR2 SNEGSKA (reference sequence). For the CDR3, the DNA is TGCAGTGCTAGGGGACTAGCGGGAGCGAAAGATACGCAGTATTTT. Translated, it gives CSARGLAGAKDTQYF.

The CDR3 DNA sequence: TGTGCCACAAAGGCAGGGGGCAGCACAGATACGCAGTATTTT. It is translated as CATKAGGSTDTQYF. The chain links TRBV28 to TRBJ2-3; 8 bases match TRBD1. From germline, CDR1 is MDHEN and CDR2 SYDVKM. The CDR3 runs 14 residues. Trimming took 10 bases from V and 0 from J; bases not matched to a gene: 6.

The J gene is TRBJ2-1, the V gene TRBV18; 10 nucleotides line up with TRBD2. Unmatched junction bases numbered 9, after V lost 4 bases and J lost 9 bases. This CDR3 comprises 15 residues. CDR1 is KGHSH, CDR2 LQKENI, per germline. Written as DNA, the CDR3 is TGTGCCAGCTCACGTTCTAGCGGGAGTTTAATTGAGCAGTTCTTC. It yields the protein CASSRSSGSLIEQFF.

This clonotype was detected only once. This rearrangement joins TRBV4-1 to TRBJ2-7, with D maybe TRBD1 (6 bases). This CDR3 region has 15 residues. The germline V gene has CDR1 MGHRA and CDR2 YSYEKL. Trimming shortened V by 4 bases and J by 7 bases, and 20 bases separated the two germline ends. The CDR3 DNA sequence: TGCGCCAGCAGCCCAGTGGGGGCAGGGATAGGGGAGCAGTACTTC. Encoded protein: CASSPVGAGIGEQYF.

There are a few counts of this clonotype. The chain is built from TRBV10-3 and TRBJ1-1; no definite D call. This CDR3 is built from 14 residues. The germline V gene has CDR1 ENHRY and CDR2 SYGVKD. V dropped 0 bases and J dropped 1 base, with 6 bases sitting between them. Here the CDR3 reads CAISESVKNTEAFF. DNA of the CDR3: TGTGCCATCAGTGAGTCGGTCAAGAACACTGAAGCTTTCTTT.